Following are 9 T cell receptor beta chains from one sample sequenced in a study of T cell responses to AZD1222 COVID-19 vaccine. Clones were read by immunoSEQ multiplex PCR, and TCRdb kept only the in-frame ones, dropping some. This sample has tens of thousands of clones, with roughly 75% found just once. Here the sequenced sample was peripheral blood, taken 28 days after the second AZD1222 dose. The receptors stem from an adult who received the AZD1222 COVID-19 vaccine.

The rearrangement joins TRBV19 to TRBJ1-5; D is perhaps TRBD1 (5 bases). The CDR3 is 13 residues long. Between the trimmed V and J ends, which lost 4 bases and 2 bases, there was a span of 6 bases. The germline CDR1 and CDR2 sequences are LNHDA and SQIVND (reference sequence). The CDR3 bases are TGTGCCAGTAGTAGCAGGGGCAATCAGCCCCAGCATTTT. Translating it yields CASSSRGNQPQHF.

The rearrangement links TRBV6-2 or TRBV6-3 to TRBJ2-3; 8 positions agree with TRBD2. Germline trimming cut 5 bases from V and 7 bases from J; bases unmatched to any gene: 5. The CDR3 contains 13 residues. Germline loops: CDR1 MNHEY, CDR2 SVGEGT. The CDR3 protein is CASSGGGPNTQYF. Written as DNA, the CDR3 is TGTGCCAGCAGTGGCGGGGGGCCGAATACGCAGTATTTT.

V gene TRBV5-1 combines with J gene TRBJ1-2; a possible D gene is TRBD1 (5 bases). Deletions cut 4 bases from V and 7 bases from J, with 20 bases between. The CDR3 is 15 residues long. Germline V gene data show CDR1 as SGHRS and CDR2 as YFSETQ. CDR3 in DNA: TGCGCCAGCAGCCCGGCGGGGCCCGCCGGGGTTGGCTACACCTTC. This gives the protein CASSPAGPAGVGYTF.

V gene TRBV28 combines with J gene TRBJ2-7, with 9 bases aligning to TRBD2. CDR1 is MDHEN, CDR2 SYDVKM, per germline. With V trimmed by 6 bases and J by 5 bases, 11 bases remained unmatched. The CDR3 spans 15 residues. Here the CDR3 reads CASSPPAGGKNEQYF. The CDR3 region has the DNA TGTGCCAGCAGCCCCCCTGCGGGAGGGAAAAACGAGCAGTACTTC.

V and J are TRBV5-1 and TRBJ2-1, with 11 bases aligning to TRBD2. The CDR3 is 16 amino acids. Unmatched junction bases numbered 3, after V lost 1 base and J lost 3 bases. Germline V gives CDR1 SGHRS, CDR2 YFSETQ. The CDR3 reads CASSLKGLAVYNEQFF. For the CDR3, the DNA is TGCGCCAGCAGCTTGAAGGGACTAGCGGTCTACAATGAGCAGTTCTTC.

CDR3 amino acids: CASSQGWQAFF. CDR3 sequence (DNA): TGTGCCAGCAGCCAAGGGTGGCAAGCTTTCTTT. The chain couples TRBV3-1 (or the pseudogene TRBV3-2) to TRBJ1-1; no definite D call. The ends were cut back, 1 base at V and 9 bases at J, with 6 bases in the middle. This CDR3 is 11 amino acids long. Germline V gives CDR1 LGHDT, CDR2 YNNKEL (reference sequence).

The genes are TRBV2 and TRBJ2-3; TRBD1 aligns across 9 bases. V was pared by 7 bases and J by 5 bases, with 7 bases of the junction left unmatched. Per germline, CDR1 SNHLY and CDR2 FYNNEI. This CDR3 is built from 14 residues. The CDR3, as DNA: TGTGCCAGCATGAGGGACAGGGTCGAAGATACGCAGTATTTT. Translating it yields CASMRDRVEDTQYF.

V is TRBV30 and J is TRBJ2-1; D is perhaps TRBD1 (5 bases). The CDR3 loop spans 13 amino acids. The germline gives CDR1 GTSNPN, CDR2 SVGIG (reference sequence). Trimming stripped 2 bases from V and 5 bases from J, with 10 bases between. The CDR3 spells CAWSLQVHNEQFF. The CDR3 DNA is TGTGCCTGGAGTCTACAGGTCCACAATGAGCAGTTCTTC.

The CDR3, as DNA: TGTGCCAGCGGATTGTCGCCGGACCCAGGAAACACCATATATTTT. Translating gives CASGLSPDPGNTIYF. The chain has TRBV2 and TRBJ1-3; unclear D gene. The CDR3 is made up of 15 amino acids. Germline CDR1 reads SNHLY; CDR2 reads FYNNEI. Trimming took 8 bases from V and 4 from J, leaving 18 bases between them. The full variable domain, with the rest looked up from reference TRBV2 and TRBJ1-3, is EPEVTQTPSHQVTQMGQEVILRCVPISNHLYFYWYRQILGQKVEFLVSFYNNEISEKSEIFDDQFSVERPDGSNFTLKIRSTKLEDSAMYFCASGLSPDPGNTIYFGEGSWLTVV.